This TCR beta chain was identified in a study of CD8+CD57+ T cells in acquired aplastic anemia. Turning to the study itself: Mean DNA quantity obtained from sorted CD4+ and CD8+ cells was around 2.9 ug.

TCR beta VDJ and CDR3 profiles were obtained from a genomic DNA template. MiXCR, run by TCRdb on the reads, gives a single entry per CDR3 protein. In the table there are around 170,000 distinct CDR3 sequences, 48% of which are singletons. An expansion of CD8+CD57+ cells by flow cytometry had been shown in patients chosen for sequencing. Patients uniformly had severe acquired aplastic anemia. Notes on this clonotype: Its antigen is as yet unknown.

The study's findings and limits: In CD8+ cells, Simpson's diversity showed no significant difference between patients and controls. The study identified roughly 31 CD8+ CDR3 sequences shared by patients and controls.

This TCR was sampled from a human donor with aplastic anemia. The sequencing input was sorted CD4+, CD8+, or CD8+CD57+ T cells (not recorded which) from PBMCs.

CDR3 nucleotide sequence: TGCAGTGCTAGAGCTTCGGACAGGGGTTTTTACGAGCAGTACTTC. Protein sequence: CSARASDRGFYEQYF. The gene calls are TRBV20-1 and TRBJ2-7, with TRBD1 matching 9 bases. With 1 base clipped from V and 4 bases from J, the junction kept 8 bases outside the gene matches. The germline V gene has CDR1 DFQATT and CDR2 SNEGSKA (reference sequence). The CDR3 has 15 residues.